The entry below gives a single T cell receptor beta chain sequence along with its context. As yet, its antigen is unknown. Germline-derived CDR1 and CDR2 are LNHDA and SQIVND (reference sequence). V lost 0 bases to trimming and J lost 10 bases; unmatched junction nucleotides: 6. The CDR3 length is 14 residues. Profiling relied on immunoSEQ multiplex PCR, and the TCRdb table lists in-frame clones only, not all of them. Here the sample spans fewer than 150,000 clones, around nine tenths being singletons. The data belong to a study of T cell responses to AZD1222 COVID-19 vaccine. Study-wide context: Combined were second doses at about 4 or about 12 weeks. Study-wide points: Females outnumbered males among donors, who were mostly white British; clonal diversity was possibly underestimated. Spike-specific TCR depth and breadth grew after two AZD1222 doses. Across spike, vaccine-associated CD4 TCRs were found, dominant at 160-218 and 743-854.

The sequencing used peripheral blood, collected on day 0 of AZD1222 vaccination. The chain recombines TRBV19 with TRBJ2-7; TRBD2 aligns across 10 bases. The receptor was isolated from an adult in good health. CDR3 sequence (DNA): TGTGCCAGTAGTATAGAGCCAGCGGGAGGGCCTCAGTACTTC. Protein sequence: CASSIEPAGGPQYF.